This entry features one T cell receptor beta chain sequence. The antigen remains unidentified. The entry originates in a study of long-term antiretroviral therapy in people with HIV. Across the whole study: The immediate-ART recommendation dates to 2015, and the earliest samples predate it by about a decade. General study points: Dominance of pre-ART expanded clones persisted, fluctuating and often declining after ART.

Germline V gene sequence: CDR1 SGDLS, CDR2 YYNGEE. V lost 1 base to trimming and J lost 1 base, with 16 bases between them. This CDR3 comprises 17 residues. Samples were assayed with immunoSEQ v3.0 at survey level. Clones were read by immunoSEQ multiplex PCR, and TCRdb kept only the in-frame ones, dropping some. The sample contains about 24,000 clones, 75% to 85% of which appear only once. At least one PBMC sample before ART and at least two after were required. The source is a man aged 50-60 years with HIV. The sequencing used unsorted PBMCs, collected 3 years after starting antiretroviral therapy. The chain employs TRBV9 and TRBJ2-3; D possibly uses TRBD1 or TRBD2 (6 bases each). The DNA of the CDR3 is TGTGCCAGCAGCGTAACCGACCCGGGGGCTGGCACAGATACGCAGTATTTT. It specifies CASSVTDPGAGTDTQYF. The full variable domain, completed using reference TRBV9 and TRBJ2-3, is DSGVTQTPKHLITATGQRVTLRCSPRSGDLSVYWYQQSLDQGLQFLIQYYNGEERAKGNILERFSAQQFPDLHSELNLSSLELGDSALYFCASSVTDPGAGTDTQYFGPGTRLTVL.